The 32 T cell receptor beta chains below were found in one sample sequenced in a study of human T cells and chemical hapten exposure. TCRdb re-called the RACE reads with MiXCR, one entry per CDR3 protein. The sample shows more than 70,000 distinct CDR3 sequences, about 10% of them seen only once. Time point denoted: patch test 1, 2 weeks after DPC sensitization. Treatment here: therapeutic diphenylcyclopropenone sensitization with weekly scalp DPC. The sequenced sample was whole blood, obtained in connection with sensitization to the hapten diphenylcyclopropenone (DPC). All receptors derive from a woman in her sixties with alopecia areata. Some clones in this sample may be carry-over from other donors' samples.

The table lists this clonotype with many counts. The chain recombines TRBV7-3 with TRBJ1-2; the D is unclear. This CDR3 region has 12 residues. CDR1 is SGHTA and CDR2 is FQGTGA in the germline V gene. Trimming pared 1 base from V and 8 bases from J, leaving 8 bases between. The CDR3 DNA follows: TGTGCCAGCAGCTTAAAAGATCAGGGCTACACCTTC. Translation gives CASSLKDQGYTF.

This clonotype showed up many times. The J gene is TRBJ1-2, the V gene TRBV2; tentative D call: TRBD1 (6 bases). Trimming removed 5 bases from V and 2 bases from J, with 12 bases in between. This CDR3 is 14 amino acids long. Germline V CDR1 and CDR2: SNHLY, FYNNEI. CDR3 in amino acids: CASSMGGVNYGYTF. CDR3 nucleotides: TGTGCCAGCAGTATGGGGGGCGTAAACTATGGCTACACCTTC.

This clonotype was observed many times. This chain uses TRBV6-2 or TRBV6-3 with TRBJ2-2; D is possibly TRBD1 (5 bases). This CDR3 contains 13 residues. With 5 bases removed from V and 9 bases from J, the gap between germline ends came to 13 bases. Germline V gene sequence: CDR1 MNHEY, CDR2 SVGEGT. This CDR3 is CASSPRTPWELFF. The CDR3 coding sequence is TGTGCCAGCAGTCCCAGGACACCGTGGGAGCTGTTTTTT.

This clonotype was observed at least ten times. J is TRBJ2-2 and V is TRBV19; D is ambiguous. With 3 bases removed from V and 5 bases from J, the gap between germline ends came to 4 bases. CDR1 and CDR2 from the germline V gene are LNHDA and SQIVND (reference sequence). The CDR3 is 12 residues long. The CDR3 region has the DNA TGTGCCAGTAGTATCTTGACCGGGGAGCTGTTTTTT. It specifies CASSILTGELFF.

The V call is TRBV5-1, the J call TRBJ1-1; D is ambiguous. Germline V gives CDR1 SGHRS, CDR2 YFSETQ. V lost 0 bases, J lost 5 bases, and 11 bases lay in between. CDR3 length: 14 amino acids. CDR3 DNA sequence: TGCGCCAGCAGCTTGGCCGATGTACGGACTGAAGCTTTCTTT. It is translated as CASSLADVRTEAFF. Variable domain in full (rest from reference TRBV5-1 and TRBJ1-1): KAGVTQTPRYLIKTRGQQVTLSCSPISGHRSVSWYQQTPGQGLQFLFEYFSETQRNKGNFPGRFSGRQFSNSRSEMNVSTLELGDSALYLCASSLADVRTEAFFGQGTRLTVV.

This clonotype was observed a handful of times. The V gene is TRBV7-8, the J gene TRBJ2-1; perhaps TRBD2 as D (6 bases). Germline V gene data show CDR1 as SGHVS and CDR2 as FQNEAQ. The CDR3 contains 16 residues. Trimming took 6 bases from V and 0 from J, leaving 15 bases between them. The DNA of the CDR3 is TGTGCCAGCAGAGGAGGGGTTGGGAGCTCCTACAATGAGCAGTTCTTC. Protein product: CASRGGVGSSYNEQFF.

This clonotype has ten or more counts. This chain connects TRBV29-1 to TRBJ1-1; weak D call: TRBD1 (6 bases). V lost 5 bases and J lost 4, with 17 bases in between. The CDR3 runs 14 residues. CDR1 is SQVTM, CDR2 ANQGSEA, per germline. CDR3 DNA sequence: TGCAGCGTTAAGGACATGGGGGGCATCACTGAAGCTTTCTTT. As protein: CSVKDMGGITEAFF.

A few counts support this clonotype. V gene TRBV6-1 combines with J gene TRBJ1-5; a weak D match, TRBD1 (5 bases). This CDR3 spans 14 amino acids. V lost 2 bases and J lost 7, with 12 bases in between. From germline, CDR1 is MNHNS and CDR2 SASEGT. The CDR3 spells CASSESGKRQPQHF. The CDR3 DNA reads TGTGCCAGCAGTGAATCAGGGAAAAGACAGCCCCAGCATTTT.

This chain joins TRBV7-9 and TRBJ1-2, with D unclear. The germline V and J ends were trimmed by 1 base and 11 bases, with 11 bases remaining between them. This CDR3 is 12 amino acids long. Germline CDR1 reads SEHNR; CDR2 reads FQNEAQ (reference sequence). This CDR3 reads CASSLVGSAYTF. CDR3 sequence (DNA): TGTGCCAGCAGCTTAGTAGGGTCCGCGTACACCTTC.

The chain carries TRBV20-1 and TRBJ1-1; D call uncertain. V dropped 1 base and J dropped 6 bases, with 9 bases sitting between them. Germline V lookup: CDR1 DFQATT, CDR2 SNEGSKA (reference sequence). CDR3 length: 12 residues. DNA of the CDR3: TGCAGTGCTAGAGGAAGTGGTTCTGAAGCTTTCTTT. This gives the protein CSARGSGSEAFF.

This clonotype came up many times. The V gene is TRBV20-1, the J gene TRBJ2-3, with D perhaps TRBD2 (5 bases). The CDR3 consists of 14 residues. V was cut by 5 bases and J by 4 bases, with 16 bases left in between. CDR1 DFQATT and CDR2 SNEGSKA come from the germline V gene (reference sequence). This CDR3 reads CSAPADPGADTQYF. CDR3 nucleotide sequence: TGCAGTGCTCCAGCGGACCCAGGCGCAGATACGCAGTATTTT.

The V call is TRBV3-1, the J call TRBJ2-3; D is possibly TRBD2 (6 bases). The CDR3 is 14 amino acids. From germline, CDR1 is LGHDT and CDR2 YNNKEL (reference sequence). V gave up 10 bases and J gave up 0 bases, with 14 bases separating them. The CDR3 sequence is CANNGGASTDTQYF. The CDR3 DNA is TGTGCCAACAACGGCGGGGCTAGCACAGATACGCAGTATTTT.

In this sample, this clonotype turned up once. V gene TRBV4-2 combines with J gene TRBJ2-3; unclear D gene. V was cut by 0 bases and J by 5 bases, with 12 bases left in between. The CDR3 length is 15 residues. CDR1 and CDR2 from the germline V gene are LGHNA and YNFKEQ. CDR3 in DNA: TGTGCCAGCAGCCAAGATCCAGCGTGGGGAGATACGCAGTATTTT. This translates into CASSQDPAWGDTQYF.

V and J are TRBV11-2 and TRBJ1-4; no clear D. Germline V gene lookup returns CDR1 SGHAT and CDR2 FQNNGV. The V and J ends lost 5 bases and 6 bases respectively, with 4 bases between them. The CDR3 runs to 11 residues. The CDR3 nucleotides are TGTGCCAGCAGCCCCGATGAAAAACTGTTTTTT. Protein product: CASSPDEKLFF.

In this sample, this clonotype turned up a few times. CDR3 amino acids: CASSSHRGPHSNEQFF. In DNA form, the CDR3 reads TGTGCCAGCAGCTCCCACAGGGGACCTCATTCCAATGAGCAGTTCTTC. V gene TRBV11-3 combines with J gene TRBJ2-1, with 7 positions matching TRBD1. Germline V CDR1 and CDR2: SGHNT, YENEEA. CDR3 length: 16 residues. V gave up 4 bases and J gave up 6 bases; unmatched junction bases: 12.

This clonotype was counted at least ten times. V gene TRBV13 combines with J gene TRBJ2-3, with TRBD1 identical over 7 bases. V shed 5 bases and J 0 bases; nucleotides not matched to a gene: 2. The CDR3 has 14 residues. CDR1 is PRHDT and CDR2 is FYEKMQ in the germline V gene (reference sequence). The CDR3 spells CASSDRESTDTQYF. The DNA for the CDR3 is TGTGCCAGCAGCGACAGGGAAAGCACAGATACGCAGTATTTT.

The chain has TRBV12-5 and TRBJ1-1; weak D call: TRBD1 (6 bases). This CDR3 spans 13 amino acids. The V end lost 0 bases, the J end lost 10 bases, and 12 bases lay between the germline ends. The V gene's germline CDR1 is LGHNT and CDR2 FRNRAP. The CDR3 sequence is CASGLVGGRGAFF. The CDR3 nucleotides read TGTGCTAGTGGTTTGGTAGGGGGACGGGGAGCTTTCTTT. The whole variable domain, filled in from reference TRBV12-5 and TRBJ1-1, reads DARVTQTPRHKVTEMGQEVTMRCQPILGHNTVFWYRQTMMQGLELLAYFRNRAPLDDSGMPKDRFSAEMPDATLATLKIQPSEPRDSAVYFCASGLVGGRGAFFGQGTRLTVV.

This clonotype was recorded at least ten times. J is TRBJ1-2 and V is TRBV5-1, with unresolved D. This CDR3 region has 15 residues. Between the trimmed V and J ends, which lost 6 bases and 1 base, there was a span of 16 bases. The germline V gene has CDR1 SGHRS and CDR2 YFSETQ. The CDR3 loop is CASTTGTSDNYGYTF. DNA of the CDR3: TGCGCCAGCACCACCGGTACGAGCGATAACTATGGCTACACCTTC.

The rearrangement uses TRBV20-1 and TRBJ2-2; D possibly corresponds to TRBD1 (6 bases). The V end lost 6 bases, the J end lost 3 bases, and 14 bases lay between the germline ends. The CDR3 spans 14 residues. Germline CDR1 is DFQATT and CDR2 is SNEGSKA (reference sequence). The CDR3 sequence is CSANPDSDTGELFF. The CDR3 nucleotides are TGCAGTGCGAACCCGGACAGCGACACCGGGGAGCTGTTTTTT.

The chain links TRBV28 to TRBJ2-7; TRBD1 might be the D (6 bases). V was trimmed by 8 bases and J by 6 bases, leaving 20 bases between them. Germline values: CDR1 MDHEN, CDR2 SYDVKM. The CDR3 sequence is 14 residues long. The chain's CDR3 is CASRSTTGLVEQYF. CDR3 in DNA: TGTGCCAGCCGCAGCACCACAGGGTTGGTCGAGCAGTACTTC. Variable domain in full (rest from reference TRBV28 and TRBJ2-7): DVKVTQSSRYLVKRTGEKVFLECVQDMDHENMFWYRQDPGLGLRLIYFSYDVKMKEKGDIPEGYSVSREKKERFSLILESASTNQTSMYLCASRSTTGLVEQYFGPGTRLTVT.

Points on this clonotype: An end of the junction differs from the germline gene, which may be a read error. V and J are TRBV7-7 and TRBJ2-5, with a weak D call TRBD1 (5 bases). CDR3 length: 14 residues. Germline V lookup: CDR1 SSHAT, CDR2 FNYEAQ (reference sequence). The CDR3 DNA reads TGTGCTAGCAGCTTACGTCTGGGGCCAGAGACCCAGTACTTC. This translates into CASSLRLGPETQYF. Complete variable domain (other parts from reference TRBV7-7 and TRBJ2-5): GAGVSQSPRYKVTKRGQDVTLRCDPISSHATLYWYQQALGQGPEFLTYFNYEAQPDKSGLPSDRFSAERPEGSISTLTIQRTEQRDSAMYRCASSLRLGPETQYFGPGTRLLVL.

This clonotype has ten or more counts. The chain uses TRBV4-1 and TRBJ1-2, with 10 bases matching TRBD1. Looked up from germline, CDR1 is MGHRA and CDR2 is YSYEKL. J gave up 6 bases and V 3 bases, and 7 bases lay outside the gene matches. This CDR3 spans 15 amino acids. CDR3 sequence: CASSQRQGALNGYTF. As DNA, the CDR3 is TGCGCCAGCAGCCAGAGACAGGGGGCGCTTAATGGCTACACCTTC.

The V call is TRBV7-6, the J call TRBJ2-3; D is unclear. This CDR3 spans 12 amino acids. V was clipped by 3 bases and J by 7 bases, with 8 bases between them. Germline CDR1 reads SGHVS; CDR2 reads FNYEAQ. CDR3 DNA: TGTGCCAGCAGCTTGGCTTCAAATACGCAGTATTTT. Protein product: CASSLASNTQYF.

This clonotype has only a few counts. V gene TRBV7-6 combines with J gene TRBJ1-1; D remains unclear. Trimming shortened V by 5 bases and J by 8 bases, and 12 bases separated the two germline ends. Germline CDR1 is SGHVS and CDR2 is FNYEAQ. The CDR3 loop spans 12 amino acids. In DNA form, the CDR3 reads TGTGCCAGCAGCCAGACGGGATTAGAAGCTTTCTTT. Translation gives CASSQTGLEAFF.

This clonotype was observed at least ten times. The V gene is TRBV7-9, the J gene TRBJ2-1; D remains ambiguous. The germline gives CDR1 SEHNR, CDR2 FQNEAQ (reference sequence). V was shortened by 1 base and J by 2 bases, with 9 bases between the two germline ends. The CDR3 is made up of 15 amino acids. The CDR3 bases are TGTGCCAGCAGCTTAGTAGGGCTAGCCTACAATGAGCAGTTCTTC. Translating gives CASSLVGLAYNEQFF.

This clonotype was counted only a few times. The chain's CDR3 is CASSLDYGGGATDTQYF. The CDR3, as DNA: TGTGCCAGCAGCTTAGATTACGGCGGGGGGGCCACAGATACGCAGTATTTT. The chain carries TRBV7-9 and TRBJ2-3, with 9 positions matching TRBD2. The CDR3 contains 17 residues. The germline V gene encodes CDR1 SEHNR and CDR2 FQNEAQ (reference sequence). With V trimmed by 1 base and J by 2 bases, 7 bases remained unmatched. Filled out from reference TRBV7-9 and TRBJ2-3, the complete variable domain reads DTGVSQNPRHKITKRGQNVTFRCDPISEHNRLYWYRQTLGQGPEFLTYFQNEAQLEKSRLLSDRFSAERPKGSFSTLEIQRTEQGDSAMYLCASSLDYGGGATDTQYFGPGTRLTVL.

This clonotype was observed at least ten times. V gene TRBV4-2 combines with J gene TRBJ2-1; unclear D gene. The CDR3 contains 16 residues. V gave up 4 bases and J gave up 0 bases, with 13 bases separating them. CDR1 and CDR2 (germline): LGHNA, YNFKEQ. This CDR3 is CASSLSAQSSYNEQFF. DNA for the CDR3: TGTGCCAGCAGCCTCTCAGCACAGAGCTCCTACAATGAGCAGTTCTTC.

This clonotype was observed a few times. This rearrangement joins TRBV4-2 to TRBJ2-5, with a tentative D call TRBD2 (6 bases). CDR1 is LGHNA, CDR2 YNFKEQ, per germline. The CDR3 runs to 16 residues. Deletions cut 1 base from V and 2 bases from J, with 14 bases between. In DNA, the CDR3 is TGTGCCAGCAGCCAAGGCCTCGGGAGCGGACAAGAGACCCAGTACTTC. This codes for CASSQGLGSGQETQYF.

This clonotype was observed many times. The chain has TRBV5-1 and TRBJ1-1, with D uncertain. Germline-derived CDR1 and CDR2 are SGHRS and YFSETQ. This CDR3 comprises 15 residues. V was clipped by 4 bases and J by 3 bases, with 16 bases between them. CDR3 region: CASSRTIGRDTEAFF. CDR3 sequence (DNA): TGCGCCAGCAGCCGTACGATAGGACGGGACACTGAAGCTTTCTTT.

In the case of this clonotype: This likely comes from a read error, as the CDR3 has no conserved phenylalanine or tryptophan at its end. This rearrangement joins TRBV5-8 to TRBJ1-2, with a tentative D call TRBD1 (5 bases). V was trimmed by 4 bases and J by 0 bases, leaving 16 bases between them. This CDR3 is 16 amino acids long. Germline CDR1 and CDR2: SGHTS and YDEGEE. The CDR3 DNA reads TGTGCCAGCAGCCCCGGGCCTGGGGACTCTAACTATGGCTACACCCTC. This sequence encodes CASSPGPGDSNYGYTL.

This clonotype was seen only a few times. V is TRBV28 and J is TRBJ2-2; D is uncertain. The CDR3 length is 11 residues. Looked up from germline, CDR1 is MDHEN and CDR2 is SYDVKM. Trimming took 7 bases from V and 6 from J, leaving 6 bases between them. CDR3 sequence reads: CASTFAGELFF. In DNA form, the CDR3 reads TGTGCCAGCACTTTTGCCGGGGAGCTGTTTTTT.

This clonotype was observed many times. This sequence joins TRBV4-2 and TRBJ1-2, with D unclear. Germline V lookup: CDR1 LGHNA, CDR2 YNFKEQ. The CDR3 runs 16 residues. The ends were cut back, 0 bases at V and 0 bases at J, with 11 bases in the middle. The CDR3 region is CASSQDLPVANYGYTF. DNA of the CDR3: TGTGCCAGCAGCCAAGATTTGCCCGTGGCTAACTATGGCTACACCTTC.